These T cell receptor beta chains were read from a single sample in a study of a mutant IDH1 vaccine in newly diagnosed glioma. The method was immunoSEQ multiplex PCR; TCRdb's version includes in-frame clones alone and lacks a portion of them. The sample holds more than 50,000 clones, about nine tenths seen once. These TCRs are of unknown antigen specificity. Sequencing used PBMCs, obtained from a glioma patient whose treatment included an IDH1 peptide vaccine. These receptors were taken from a man aged 35-49 years with glioma. Both conserved end residues are part of each CDR3. Each record gives: CDR3 DNA, CDR3 protein, clone size, D gene, J gene, V gene. A D gene is named only where the DNA matches it firmly. Expanded clones are given a class, and other clones once, few, many or no size at all.

DNA: TGTGCCAGCAGCTCCTACGACAAGACAGGAAGGACTGAAGCTTTCTTT
CDR3: CASSSYDKTGRTEAFF
size: -
D: -
J: TRBJ1-1
V: TRBV5-8

DNA: TGTGCCAGCAGCTTGTCTCTGGACAGCTCCTACAATGAGCAGTTCTTC
CDR3: CASSLSLDSSYNEQFF
size: once
D: -
J: TRBJ2-1
V: TRBV5-5

DNA: TGCGCCAGCAGCCAAGAAGCGGGCTCTGGGGCCAACGTCCTGACTTTC
CDR3: CASSQEAGSGANVLTF
size: -
D: -
J: TRBJ2-6
V: TRBV4-1

DNA: TGTGCCAGTAGCCGGACAGGACCGCTCTCTGGAAACACCATATATTTT
CDR3: CASSRTGPLSGNTIYF
size: -
D: TRBD1
J: TRBJ1-3
V: TRBV19

DNA: TGTGCCAGCAGTGACTCCATCGACAGGGCCTATGGCTACACCTTC
CDR3: CASSDSIDRAYGYTF
size: -
D: TRBD1
J: TRBJ1-2
V: TRBV25-1

DNA: TGTGCCAGCTCCCCAGGAGGGGGCGCGGAGCAGCCCCAGCATTTT
CDR3: CASSPGGGAEQPQHF
size: few
D: TRBD1
J: TRBJ1-5
V: TRBV18

DNA: TGTGCCAGCAGCCCCTGGGGGAACACTGAAGCTTTCTTT
CDR3: CASSPWGNTEAFF
size: -
D: -
J: TRBJ1-1
V: TRBV7-9

DNA: TGTGCCAGCTTTGAGTGGGTACTCGGCAATCAGCCCCAGCATTTT
CDR3: CASFEWVLGNQPQHF
size: -
D: -
J: TRBJ1-5
V: TRBV5-6

DNA: TGTGCCAGCGGACAGGGCGTCCACGAGCAGTACTTC
CDR3: CASGQGVHEQYF
size: -
D: TRBD1
J: TRBJ2-7
V: TRBV6-6

DNA: TGTGCCAGCAGCCTAGCAGGAGGACGCGGCTACACCTTC
CDR3: CASSLAGGRGYTF
size: -
D: -
J: TRBJ1-2
V: TRBV9

DNA: TGTGCCAGCAGCTTCGGGACGGGGAACACTGAAGCTTTCTTT
CDR3: CASSFGTGNTEAFF
size: few
D: -
J: TRBJ1-1
V: TRBV5-6

DNA: TGCGCCAGCAGCGAGATCACAGGGGATTACAATCAGCCCCAGCATTTT
CDR3: CASSEITGDYNQPQHF
size: few
D: TRBD1
J: TRBJ1-5
V: TRBV4-1

DNA: TGTGCCAGCAGGCCGACTAGCTCCAGCTCCTACAATGAGCAGTTCTTC
CDR3: CASRPTSSSSYNEQFF
size: once
D: TRBD2
J: TRBJ2-1
V: TRBV5-4

DNA: TGTGCCAGCTCAGGCCTGAACTATGGCTACACCTTC
CDR3: CASSGLNYGYTF
size: -
D: -
J: TRBJ1-2
V: TRBV7-8

DNA: TGCGCCAGCAGCCGGCAGGGACGCCGCGACTACAATGAGCAGTTCTTC
CDR3: CASSRQGRRDYNEQFF
size: -
D: -
J: TRBJ2-1
V: TRBV4-1

DNA: TGTGCCAGCAGTGAAGTCGACTGGGGTTATTCACCCCTCCACTTT
CDR3: CASSEVDWGYSPLHF
size: -
D: -
J: TRBJ1-6
V: TRBV2

DNA: TGTGCCAGCAGTTACCGCGAGGGGCAGAACACTGAAGCTTTCTTT
CDR3: CASSYREGQNTEAFF
size: -
D: -
J: TRBJ1-1
V: TRBV6-5

DNA: TGCGCCAGCAGCCCCCATGGGGGGGCGGATACGCAGTATTTT
CDR3: CASSPHGGADTQYF
size: -
D: -
J: TRBJ2-3
V: TRBV4-1

DNA: TGTGCCAGCGGAAGGTCGGGCAATCAGCCCCAGCATTTT
CDR3: CASGRSGNQPQHF
size: -
D: -
J: TRBJ1-5
V: TRBV9

DNA: TGTGCCAGCTTTTCTCTATTACAACCGGGCAATGAGCAGTTCTTC
CDR3: CASFSLLQPGNEQFF
size: once
D: -
J: TRBJ2-1
V: TRBV27

DNA: TGTGCCAGCAGCCGTCCCGGGACAGGGACCGGGGCCAACGTCCTGACTTTC
CDR3: CASSRPGTGTGANVLTF
size: -
D: TRBD1
J: TRBJ2-6
V: TRBV13

DNA: TGTGCCAGCTCACCTAGCGGGCAAACAGATACGCAGTATTTT
CDR3: CASSPSGQTDTQYF
size: -
D: TRBD2
J: TRBJ2-3
V: TRBV18